This TCR beta chain is drawn from a study of beta chain features in type 1 diabetes. Germline CDR1 is MGHRA and CDR2 is YSYEKL. This CDR3 spans 16 amino acids. Trimming took 5 bases from V and 0 from J; bases not matched to a gene: 7. Study-wide points: When Type 1 diabetes patients were examined, their TCRB CDR3s proved moderately but significantly shorter in all four CD4+ subsets.

As to this clone: Its antigen is still unknown.

Every bit of the isolated RNA underwent reverse transcription, so sequencing read expressed TCRB transcripts. The data were produced by immunoSEQ multiplex PCR, yet TCRdb's version contains in-frame clones alone and is incomplete. The sample shows about 340,000 clones, 13% of them seen only once. The chain recombines TRBV4-1 with TRBJ2-3; 8 nucleotides agree with TRBD1. The sequencing input was naive CD4+ T cells from blood. The sequence derives from a woman aged 18-29 years with type 1 diabetes. The CDR3 DNA sequence: TGCGCCAGCAGCTCACGGACAGGGACAAGCACAGATACGCAGTATTTT. The encoded protein is CASSSRTGTSTDTQYF.